The sequence of this T cell receptor beta chain was determined in a study of beta chain features in type 1 diabetes. Comments on this clone: The junction shows a germline mismatch at one end, possibly a read error.

The study reverse transcribed the entire isolated RNA, so it sequenced expressed TCRB transcripts. TCRdb's table, derived via immunoSEQ multiplex PCR, lists solely in-frame clones and lacks some. Here the sample spans approximately 170,000 clones, less than 9.5% being singletons. Germline values: CDR1 SSHAT, CDR2 FNYEAQ (reference sequence). The CDR3 covers 16 residues. The clonotype originates from a woman aged 18-29 years in good health. The sequenced material came from central memory CD4+ T cells from blood. The chain couples TRBV7-7 to TRBJ2-1; 7 bases map to TRBD2. In nucleotides, the CDR3 is TGTGCTAGCAGCTTAGGACCAACTAGCGCGTACAATGAGCAGTTCTTC. This translates into CASSLGPTSAYNEQFF.